This entry describes one TCR beta chain. The antigen remains unidentified. This specimen belongs to a study of cytomegalovirus exposure and HLA in healthy donors. Whole-study findings and limits: Cytomegalovirus association was listed for about 150 TCR beta chains. In a later analysis, TCR beta V- and J-gene trimming showed a link to a missense DCLRE1C variant.

Healthy bone marrow donors made up the donors. This CDR3 contains 14 residues. The J segment lost 8 bases and the V segment lost 4 bases, leaving 7 bases of the junction unmatched. Germline CDR1 SGHKS, CDR2 YYEKEE (reference sequence). The study ran its PCR with 60 Vbeta and 13 Jbeta primers. The repertoire was sequenced with immunoSEQ multiplex PCR; TCRdb's copy has only in-frame clones and lacks some. The sample shows 150,000 to 200,000 clones, roughly four fifths of them seen only once. This chain joins TRBV5-5 and TRBJ2-1; 9 bases are shared with TRBD1. The sequencing input was PBMCs. The sequence derives from a man aged 45-65 years in good health and CMV-seropositive. CDR3 sequence (DNA): TGTGCCAGCAGCCGTACAGGGGGCGGGTATGAGCAGTTCTTC. It specifies CASSRTGGGYEQFF.